These 12 T cell receptor beta chains share one sample of origin, sequenced in a study of blood T cells in healthy people across ages. Sample-barcoded 5' priming and a J-beta primer mix drove a second PCR of roughly 6 to 12 cycles. TCRdb re-derived calls from the 5' RACE reads in MiXCR, one entry per CDR3 protein. The repertoire holds roughly 2 million distinct CDR3 sequences, around 50% seen once, with approximately 2.1% in the top ten. Sequencing was performed on blood. The receptors stem from a woman aged 40 to 50 in good health.

V is TRBV2 and J is TRBJ1-2; tentatively, D is TRBD1 (5 bases). The germline CDR1 and CDR2 sequences are SNHLY and FYNNEI. The V gene lost 2 bases and the J gene lost 2 bases, with 18 bases spanning the gap. The CDR3 spans 17 residues. The CDR3 nucleotides read TGTGCCAGCAGTGAACAGCAGGTCGTAGAGGGGAACTATGGCTACACCTTC. Translated: CASSEQQVVEGNYGYTF. The full variable domain, with the rest looked up from reference TRBV2 and TRBJ1-2, is EPEVTQTPSHQVTQMGQEVILRCVPISNHLYFYWYRQILGQKVEFLVSFYNNEISEKSEIFDDQFSVERPDGSNFTLKIRSTKLEDSAMYFCASSEQQVVEGNYGYTFGSGTRLTVV.

This chain connects TRBV28 to TRBJ2-7; TRBD2 agrees at 7 bases. CDR1 is MDHEN, CDR2 SYDVKM, per germline. This CDR3 is 17 amino acids long. Trimming at V came to 1 base and at J to 2 bases, leaving 11 bases not matched to a gene. The CDR3 nucleotides are TGTGCCAGCAGTTTATTGCGGGGGAAAGCGGGGCCCTACGAGCAGTACTTC. Its translation is CASSLLRGKAGPYEQYF.

This clonotype was counted only a few times. This chain uses TRBV20-1 with TRBJ2-7, with 8 bases matching TRBD1. J gave up 6 bases and V 4 bases, and 11 bases lay outside the gene matches. Germline CDR1 reads DFQATT; CDR2 reads SNEGSKA (reference sequence). The length of the CDR3 is 14 residues. The DNA of the CDR3 is TGCAGTGCTATAACAGGGGGTGAAGCTAGCGAGCAGTACTTC. It encodes CSAITGGEASEQYF.

This clonotype turned up a few times. The gene calls are TRBV20-1 and TRBJ2-1; 15 bases line up with TRBD2. V lost 4 bases, J lost 0 bases, and 7 bases stayed unmatched. The CDR3 runs 18 residues. CDR1 is DFQATT and CDR2 is SNEGSKA in the germline V gene (reference sequence). CDR3 nucleotides: TGCAGTGCTACAGGGACTAGCGGGGGGCGCGTCTCCTACAATGAGCAGTTCTTC. Its protein is CSATGTSGGRVSYNEQFF.

In its sample, this clonotype was seen a few times. J is TRBJ2-1 and V is TRBV4-1, with TRBD1 matching over 7 bases. The J call may not be correct, given that the DNA end is closer to TRBJ2-7. Germline lookup yields CDR1 MGHRA and CDR2 YSYEKL. The CDR3 is 13 amino acids. In DNA form, the CDR3 reads TGCGCCAGCAGACGGACAGGCAAGAATGAGCAGTACTTC. Its protein product is CASRRTGKNEQYF.

A word on this clonotype: Germline is not matched at one junction end, which may reflect a read error. The chain joins TRBV3-1 to TRBJ2-5; TRBD2 agrees at 10 bases. CDR1 is LGHDT and CDR2 is YNNKEL in the germline V gene (reference sequence). This CDR3 comprises 15 residues. This CDR3 reads CVSSPIGTSEETQYF. CDR3 coding DNA: TGTGTCAGCAGCCCTATCGGGACTAGCGAAGAGACCCAGTACTTC.

The J gene is TRBJ2-3, the V gene TRBV10-3, with D unclear. Deletions cut 3 bases from V and 6 bases from J, with 13 bases between. Germline V gene sequence: CDR1 ENHRY, CDR2 SYGVKD. CDR3 size: 14 residues. DNA for the CDR3: TGTGCCATCAGTGATGGGGTCAGTGGCGATACGCAGTATTTT. Encoded protein: CAISDGVSGDTQYF.

The genes are TRBV29-1 and TRBJ1-1; 7 bases agree with TRBD1. Germline V gene data show CDR1 as SQVTM and CDR2 as ANQGSEA. After removal of 6 bases from V and 1 base from J, the junction contained 5 bases not matched to a gene. The CDR3 contains 13 residues. In DNA, the CDR3 is TGCAGCGTAGTCCACAGGGGGAACACTGAAGCTTTCTTT. This translates into CSVVHRGNTEAFF. The full variable domain, in which reference TRBV29-1 and TRBJ1-1 provide the parts outside the CDR3, is SAVISQKPSRDICQRGTSLTIQCQVDSQVTMMFWYRQQPGQSLTLIATANQGSEATYESGFVIDKFPISRPNLTFSTLTVSNMSPEDSSIYLCSVVHRGNTEAFFGQGTRLTVV.

This clonotype appeared a single time. The rearrangement uses TRBV25-1 and TRBJ2-7; D may be TRBD2 (5 bases). V dropped 4 bases and J dropped 11 bases, with 18 bases sitting between them. The CDR3 extends over 13 amino acids. Per germline, CDR1 MGHDK and CDR2 SYGVNS. In DNA form, the CDR3 reads TGTGCCAGCAGTGCCGACTACCTCACTACGGAGTACTTC. Protein sequence: CASSADYLTTEYF.

The rearrangement joins TRBV5-1 to TRBJ2-1; TRBD1 aligns across 11 bases. Germline trimming cut 1 base from V and 6 bases from J; bases unmatched to any gene: 24. The CDR3 totals 22 residues. Germline V gives CDR1 SGHRS, CDR2 YFSETQ. The CDR3 coding sequence is TGCGCCAGCAGCTTGCACCGTGGACCGGGACAGGGGGTTTTAGGTTTAGGCAATGAGCAGTTCTTC. This encodes CASSLHRGPGQGVLGLGNEQFF.

On this clonotype: One junction end disagrees with the germline gene, perhaps due to a read error. This sequence joins TRBV5-1 and TRBJ2-3; TRBD1 might be the D (6 bases). From germline, CDR1 is SGHRS and CDR2 YFSETQ. The CDR3 sequence is 15 residues long. Written as DNA, the CDR3 is TGCGCCAGCAGCCTCTACCCAGGGGCCACAGGTACGCAGTATTTT. It codes for CASSLYPGATGTQYF.

The genes are TRBV18 and TRBJ2-7; D is tentatively TRBD1 or TRBD2 (5 bases each). The better agreement between TRBJ2-5 and the DNA end casts doubt on the J call. CDR3 size: 15 residues. The V gene's germline CDR1 is KGHSH and CDR2 LQKENI. The DNA of the CDR3 is TGTGCCAGCTCCGTTTCAGGGACGATTGCGGAGACCCAGTACTTC. Amino acids: CASSVSGTIAETQYF.